The 32 T cell receptor beta chains reported below all come from one sample, sequenced in a study of blood T cell repertoires in COVID-19. Profiled with immunoSEQ multiplex PCR; TCRdb holds only in-frame clones, not every one. The sample records a few hundred thousand clones, approximately 86% being singletons. Sequencing was performed on PBMCs or T cells enriched from blood (not recorded which). These receptor sequences come from a woman between 40 and 50 years old with acute COVID-19.

The chain employs TRBV18 and TRBJ2-7; tentative D call: TRBD2 (5 bases). The V end was cut by 5 bases, the J end by 6 bases, with 14 bases between. CDR1 is KGHSH and CDR2 is LQKENI in the germline V gene. This CDR3 is built from 13 residues. The chain's CDR3 is CASSERVVFEQYF. In DNA form, the CDR3 reads TGTGCCAGCTCAGAGAGGGTGGTGTTCGAGCAGTACTTC.

V gene TRBV11-3 combines with J gene TRBJ2-7, with D possibly being TRBD1 (7 bases). Germline V gene data show CDR1 as SGHNT and CDR2 as YENEEA. Trimming took off 1 base at V and 6 bases at J, with 13 bases between the two ends. The CDR3 is 14 amino acids. CDR3 bases: TGTGCCAGCAGCTTAGGCGGGACAGCGATCGAGCAGTACTTC. Amino acids: CASSLGGTAIEQYF. The whole variable domain, filled in from reference TRBV11-3 and TRBJ2-7, reads EAGVVQSPRYKIIEKKQPVAFWCNPISGHNTLYWYLQNLGQGPELLIRYENEEAVDDSQLPKDRFSAERLKGVDSTLKIQPAELGDSAVYLCASSLGGTAIEQYFGPGTRLTVT.

This clone showed up just once. V usage is TRBV27 and J usage is TRBJ1-5; 7 bases are a match to TRBD1. The trim removed 6 bases at V and 1 base at J, leaving 12 bases unmatched. CDR3 size: 17 residues. Per the germline V gene, CDR1 is MNHEY and CDR2 is SMNVEV (reference sequence). CDR3 in DNA: TGTGCCAGCAGCCCAGGGGGTGGGGTTGGGAGCAATCAGCCCCAGCATTTT. It codes for CASSPGGGVGSNQPQHF.

On this clone itself: This CDR3 is also generated by other DNA sequences in the sample. This rearrangement joins TRBV7-2 to TRBJ2-5; D ambiguous. Deletions cut 2 bases from V and 4 bases from J, with 5 bases between. Germline CDR1 and CDR2: SGHTA and FQGNSA. The CDR3 loop spans 12 amino acids. CDR3 bases: TGTGCCAGCAGCTTATCAGGAGAGACCCAGTACTTC. Translating it yields CASSLSGETQYF.

This sequence joins TRBV13 and TRBJ2-1, with 10 bases aligning to TRBD2. The V gene's germline CDR1 is PRHDT and CDR2 FYEKMQ (reference sequence). The CDR3 is 15 amino acids. V was pared by 2 bases and J by 8 bases, with 6 bases of the junction left unmatched. DNA of the CDR3: TGTGCCAGCAGCTTATACAGCGGGAGGGCTCATGAGCAGTTCTTC. It translates to CASSLYSGRAHEQFF.

The chain employs TRBV18 and TRBJ2-7; 7 nucleotides line up with TRBD1. The CDR3 runs 15 residues. Trimming took 1 base from V and 2 from J; bases not matched to a gene: 5. Germline V CDR1 and CDR2: KGHSH, LQKENI. The CDR3 protein is CASSPLTGATYEQYF. CDR3 bases: TGTGCCAGCTCACCACTCACAGGGGCAACCTACGAGCAGTACTTC. Supplemented by reference TRBV18 and TRBJ2-7, the full variable domain reads NAGVMQNPRHLVRRRGQEARLRCSPMKGHSHVYWYRQLPEEGLKFMVYLQKENIIDESGMPKERFSAEFPKEGPSILRIQQVVRGDSAAYFCASSPLTGATYEQYFGPGTRLTVT.

The chain joins TRBV7-9 to TRBJ2-7; D unclear. There are 12 residues in the CDR3. V lost 3 bases and J 1 base, leaving 4 bases between the germline ends. CDR1 and CDR2 (germline): SEHNR, FQNEAQ (reference sequence). The CDR3 DNA reads TGTGCCAGCAGCTTGAGTTCCTACGAGCAGTACTTC. Translating it yields CASSLSSYEQYF.

The rearrangement links TRBV6-2 or TRBV6-3 to TRBJ1-6; 7 bases match TRBD1. This CDR3 has 15 residues. Germline V CDR1 and CDR2: MNHEY, SVGEGT. Germline trimming cut 2 bases from V and 7 bases from J; bases unmatched to any gene: 5. The CDR3 region has the DNA TGTGCCAGCAGTTACCGACAGGGCCAGAATTCACCCCTCCACTTT. This sequence encodes CASSYRQGQNSPLHF.

V usage is TRBV28 and J usage is TRBJ1-5; weak D call: TRBD1 (5 bases). Germline V gene lookup returns CDR1 MDHEN and CDR2 SYDVKM. The V end lost 1 base, the J end lost 0 bases, and 10 bases lay between the germline ends. There are 16 residues in the CDR3. The DNA of the CDR3 is TGTGCCAGCAGTTTATTACGGGGACTTAGCAATCAGCCCCAGCATTTT. This codes for CASSLLRGLSNQPQHF.

The chain couples TRBV18 to TRBJ1-2, with a weak D call TRBD1 (6 bases). Per the germline V gene, CDR1 is KGHSH and CDR2 is LQKENI. Deletions cut 0 bases from V and 4 bases from J, with 12 bases between. CDR3 length: 15 residues. The CDR3 sequence is CASSPPTGIGYGYTF. DNA for the CDR3: TGTGCCAGCTCACCACCGACAGGTATCGGCTATGGCTACACCTTC.

The CDR3 nucleotides are TGTGCCAGCAGTGAATCCCAACTAGCGGGAGACAATGAGCAGTTCTTC. This sequence encodes CASSESQLAGDNEQFF. V usage is TRBV25-1 and J usage is TRBJ2-1, with TRBD2 identical over 11 bases. Trimming took 1 base from V and 5 from J; bases not matched to a gene: 4. CDR3 length equals 16 residues. Germline V gene sequence: CDR1 MGHDK, CDR2 SYGVNS.

The V call is TRBV7-2, the J call TRBJ1-6; 8 nucleotides match TRBD1. Germline CDR1 is SGHTA and CDR2 is FQGNSA. There are 19 residues in the CDR3. V shed 2 bases, J shed 9 bases, and the junction held 18 bases outside the gene matches. The CDR3 sequence: CASSLKPPGGAKSGSPLHF. The CDR3 nucleotides read TGTGCCAGCAGCTTAAAGCCCCCAGGGGGCGCAAAGTCGGGTTCACCCCTCCACTTT.

The V call is TRBV7-8, the J call TRBJ2-7; D remains ambiguous. Per germline, CDR1 SGHVS and CDR2 FQNEAQ. There are 14 residues in the CDR3. V lost 1 base and J lost 4, with 11 bases in between. The CDR3 spells CASSLGRSQYEQYF. CDR3 in DNA: TGTGCCAGCAGCTTAGGGCGGAGTCAGTACGAGCAGTACTTC.

This chain uses TRBV4-2 with TRBJ2-2, with 10 bases matching TRBD1. The length of the CDR3 is 18 residues. CDR1 and CDR2 from the germline V gene are LGHNA and YNFKEQ. V was pared by 0 bases and J by 4 bases, with 8 bases of the junction left unmatched. CDR3 loop: CASSQDSRTGGITGELFF. The CDR3 nucleotides read TGTGCCAGCAGCCAAGATTCAAGGACAGGGGGGATCACCGGGGAGCTGTTTTTT.

CDR3: CASSAGTGPYGYTF. The CDR3 DNA is TGTGCCAGCAGCGCCGGGACAGGACCCTATGGCTACACCTTC. The rearrangement links TRBV9 to TRBJ1-2; TRBD1 matches 8 bases. CDR3 length equals 14 residues. Trimming took 3 bases from V and 4 from J; bases not matched to a gene: 5. Germline loops: CDR1 SGDLS, CDR2 YYNGEE. Drawing the rest from reference TRBV9 and TRBJ1-2, the complete variable domain is DSGVTQTPKHLITATGQRVTLRCSPRSGDLSVYWYQQSLDQGLQFLIQYYNGEERAKGNILERFSAQQFPDLHSELNLSSLELGDSALYFCASSAGTGPYGYTFGSGTRLTVV.

This chain uses TRBV19 with TRBJ1-1, with D perhaps matching TRBD1 (5 bases). CDR1 is LNHDA and CDR2 is SQIVND in the germline V gene (reference sequence). Trimming removed 7 bases from V and 0 bases from J, with 12 bases in between. CDR3 size: 14 residues. In DNA, the CDR3 is TGTGCCAGTAATTTGGGGGAGGTGAACACTGAAGCTTTCTTT. Residues: CASNLGEVNTEAFF.

A word on this clone: One end of the junction fails to match germline, which may point to a read error. The V and J genes are TRBV5-8 and TRBJ1-2; no clear D. The CDR3 covers 11 residues. Germline assignment: CDR1 SGHTS and CDR2 YDEGEE. In nucleotides, the CDR3 is TGTGCCAGCAGCTCAAAGTATAGCAACGCCTTC. Amino acids: CASSSKYSNAF.

The CDR3 loop reads CASALPTAANTGELFF. The CDR3 DNA is TGCGCCAGCGCGCTGCCGACAGCCGCGAACACCGGGGAGCTGTTTTTT. The chain carries TRBV5-1 and TRBJ2-2, with D perhaps matching TRBD1 (5 bases). Germline V CDR1 and CDR2: SGHRS, YFSETQ. CDR3 length: 16 residues. V lost 7 bases and J 0 bases, leaving 16 bases between the germline ends.

Concerning this clone itself: Other DNA sequences in this specimen translate into the identical CDR3. The chain is built from TRBV7-2 and TRBJ1-1; 8 bases match TRBD1. With 5 bases clipped from V and 4 bases from J, the junction kept 3 bases outside the gene matches. Germline values: CDR1 SGHTA, CDR2 FQGNSA. This CDR3 comprises 13 residues. CDR3 bases: TGTGCCAGCAGCCAAACAGGGGGCACTGAAGCTTTCTTT. The encoded protein is CASSQTGGTEAFF. The whole variable domain, filled in from reference TRBV7-2 and TRBJ1-1, reads GAGVSQSPSNKVTEKGKDVELRCDPISGHTALYWYRQSLGQGLEFLIYFQGNSAPDKSGLPSDRFSAERTGGSVSTLTIQRTQQEDSAVYLCASSQTGGTEAFFGQGTRLTVV.

The gene calls are TRBV4-2 and TRBJ2-7; D gene ambiguous. The ends were cut back, 1 base at V and 6 bases at J, with 10 bases in the middle. This CDR3 region has 13 residues. The V gene's germline CDR1 is LGHNA and CDR2 YNFKEQ. For the CDR3, the DNA is TGTGCCAGCAGCCAAGCGGTCGTTTCCGAGCAGTACTTC. Translating gives CASSQAVVSEQYF.

The chain carries TRBV2 and TRBJ1-2; 9 bases line up with TRBD1. Germline V lookup: CDR1 SNHLY, CDR2 FYNNEI. This CDR3 comprises 12 residues. V shed 6 bases and J 7 bases; nucleotides not matched to a gene: 3. The CDR3, as DNA: TGTGCCAGCAGCGGGACAGGGCTTGGCTACACCTTC. Translation: CASSGTGLGYTF.

This chain links TRBV9 with TRBJ2-2, with a possible D match to TRBD1 (6 bases). The germline V and J ends were trimmed by 0 bases and 7 bases, with 10 bases remaining between them. The CDR3 covers 14 residues. Germline V gene data show CDR1 as SGDLS and CDR2 as YYNGEE. The CDR3 coding sequence is TGTGCCAGCAGCGTAGGGCAGGGGATCGGGGAGCTGTTTTTT. Translated: CASSVGQGIGELFF.

This chain connects TRBV28 to TRBJ2-1, with 9 bases that match TRBD2. CDR1 MDHEN and CDR2 SYDVKM come from the germline V gene. The J segment lost 6 bases and the V segment lost 7 bases, leaving 4 bases of the junction unmatched. This CDR3 is 13 amino acids long. In nucleotides, the CDR3 is TGTGCCAGCATCGCGGGAGGGGTCAATGAGCAGTTCTTC. Its protein product is CASIAGGVNEQFF.

The chain joins TRBV27 to TRBJ1-1, with 8 bases fitting TRBD1. The ends lost 5 bases at V and 0 bases at J; junction bases unmatched: 5. Germline CDR1 reads MNHEY; CDR2 reads SMNVEV (reference sequence). The CDR3 covers 15 residues. CDR3 loop: CASSPGTGLNTEAFF. Written as DNA, the CDR3 is TGTGCCAGCAGTCCTGGGACAGGTCTGAACACTGAAGCTTTCTTT.

This clone has only a few counts. J is TRBJ2-7 and V is TRBV6-2 or TRBV6-3, with a weak D call TRBD2 (6 bases). This CDR3 comprises 15 residues. Trimming removed 2 bases from V and 2 bases from J, with 13 bases in between. Germline CDR1 and CDR2: MNHEY and SVGEGT. The CDR3, as DNA: TGTGCCAGCAGTTACGACCGGGGGATCACCTACGAGCAGTACTTC. Protein product: CASSYDRGITYEQYF.

The V gene is TRBV18, the J gene TRBJ1-4; TRBD1 might be the D (6 bases). The V gene's germline CDR1 is KGHSH and CDR2 LQKENI. CDR3 length: 15 amino acids. The ends were cut back, 6 bases at V and 7 bases at J, with 18 bases in the middle. CDR3 sequence: CASSQGQQLIEKLFF. CDR3 sequence (DNA): TGTGCCAGCTCGCAGGGGCAACAACTAATTGAAAAACTGTTTTTT.

The gene calls are TRBV4-1 and TRBJ2-3, with 10 bases aligning to TRBD2. This CDR3 spans 17 amino acids. The germline gives CDR1 MGHRA, CDR2 YSYEKL. The junction had 7 bases not matched to a gene; V was cut back by 0 bases and J by 4 bases. This CDR3 reads CASSQDGASGSPDTQYF. CDR3 coding DNA: TGCGCCAGCAGCCAAGATGGAGCTAGCGGGAGCCCAGATACGCAGTATTTT.

This clone was detected once. This chain connects TRBV6-2 or TRBV6-3 to TRBJ1-1; D remains ambiguous. Looked up from germline, CDR1 is MNHEY and CDR2 is SVGEGT. This CDR3 spans 12 amino acids. The ends were cut back, 6 bases at V and 4 bases at J, with 9 bases in the middle. The CDR3 here is CASSRGLTEAFF. In DNA form, the CDR3 reads TGTGCCAGCAGCCGCGGGCTCACTGAAGCTTTCTTT.

The rearrangement joins TRBV6-5 to TRBJ2-1; no reliable D call. Germline V gene sequence: CDR1 MNHEY, CDR2 SVGAGI. With 7 bases removed from V and 4 bases from J, the gap between germline ends came to 11 bases. This CDR3 comprises 13 residues. CDR3 DNA sequence: TGTGCCAGCATCGGAGCTCGATACAATGAGCAGTTCTTC. As protein: CASIGARYNEQFF.

The chain couples TRBV29-1 to TRBJ2-3, with D unclear. Looked up from germline, CDR1 is SQVTM and CDR2 is ANQGSEA. V was pared by 4 bases and J by 0 bases, with 14 bases between. This CDR3 has 15 residues. This chain's CDR3 is CSVGPTRASTDTQYF. In DNA form, the CDR3 reads TGCAGCGTTGGTCCGACAAGAGCTAGCACAGATACGCAGTATTTT.

The chain uses TRBV5-1 and TRBJ2-3; 9 bases line up with TRBD2. Per the germline V gene, CDR1 is SGHRS and CDR2 is YFSETQ. The trim removed 2 bases at V and 0 bases at J, leaving 19 bases unmatched. This CDR3 region has 21 residues. CDR3 in DNA: TGCGCCAGCAGCTTCCATCTCAGGGTCCATGGCGGGAGGGTCAGCACAGATACGCAGTATTTT. Translated: CASSFHLRVHGGRVSTDTQYF.

The chain joins TRBV24-1 to TRBJ2-1; a weak D match, TRBD2 (5 bases). There are 16 residues in the CDR3. Trimming left V 2 bases short and J 0 bases short, with 10 bases between. Germline values: CDR1 KGHDR, CDR2 SFDVKD. The CDR3, as DNA: TGTGCCACCAGTGATTCAAGAGGGAGCTCCTACAATGAGCAGTTCTTC. This translates into CATSDSRGSSYNEQFF.